This T cell receptor (beta chain) was captured by sequencing in a study of T cell repertoires in cytomegalovirus infection. Trimming left V 5 bases short and J 5 bases short, with 13 bases between. There are 13 residues in the CDR3. CDR1 and CDR2 (germline): MNHEY, SMNVEV (reference sequence). This clonotype showed up just a few times. Its antigen is not known. TCRdb reprocessed the reads with MiXCR, giving one entry per CDR3 protein. The sample lists fewer than 1,000,000 distinct CDR3 sequences; around 29% were seen once. V gene TRBV27 combines with J gene TRBJ2-7, with D possibly being TRBD1 (7 bases). This sequence was found in a human donor in good health (CMV status not recorded). Some clones in this sample may be carry-over from other donors' samples. The specimen was cultured CD8+ T cells from PBMCs, collected from culture after CMV antigen stimulation. The CDR3 DNA is TGTGCCAGCAGTCTGGGGGGACAGAACGAGCAGTACTTC. It encodes CASSLGGQNEQYF.